The source of this T cell receptor beta chain is a study of T cells in Graves' hyperthyroidism and ophthalmopathy. Study findings and constraints: Most expanded thyroid clonotypes above 0.001 also appeared in blood.

Amplification of TCR beta CDR3 regions was performed using RNA transcripts as template. During a first-round RT-PCR of the TCR CDR3, the HTBI primer set was used. TCRdb processed the multiplex PCR reads anew with MiXCR; each CDR3 protein has one entry. The sample contains some 740,000 distinct CDR3 sequences, less than 15% of which appear only once. The CDR3 loop spans 14 amino acids. V lost 7 bases and J 5 bases, leaving 17 bases between the germline ends. Per the germline V gene, CDR1 is LNHDA and CDR2 is SQIVND (reference sequence). Used for diagnoses were clinical symptoms, serum thyroxine and TRAb, thyroid ultrasound and orbital computed tomography. On this clonotype: What it binds is unknown.

The chain couples TRBV19 to TRBJ1-1, with a weak D call TRBD1 (5 bases). Sequenced input: blood. This sequence was found in a woman aged 18-29 years with Graves' hyperthyroidism. CDR3 protein: CASILGVGRTEAFF. CDR3 DNA: TGTGCCAGTATCCTAGGGGTGGGGAGGACTGAAGCTTTCTTT.